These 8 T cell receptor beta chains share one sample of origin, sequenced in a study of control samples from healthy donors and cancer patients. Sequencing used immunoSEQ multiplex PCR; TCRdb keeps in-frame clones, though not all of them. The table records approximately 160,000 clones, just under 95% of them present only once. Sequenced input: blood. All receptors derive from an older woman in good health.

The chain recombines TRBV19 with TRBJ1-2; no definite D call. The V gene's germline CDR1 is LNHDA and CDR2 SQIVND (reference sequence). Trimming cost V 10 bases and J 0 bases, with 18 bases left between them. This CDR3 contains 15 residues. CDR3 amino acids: CATNLSPQANYGYTF. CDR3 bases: TGTGCCACCAACCTCAGTCCTCAAGCTAACTATGGCTACACCTTC.

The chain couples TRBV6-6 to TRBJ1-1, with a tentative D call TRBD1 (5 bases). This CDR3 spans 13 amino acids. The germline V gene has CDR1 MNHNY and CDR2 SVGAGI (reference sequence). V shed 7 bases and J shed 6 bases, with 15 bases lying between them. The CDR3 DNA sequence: TGTGCCAGCACTCCCAATGGGGGGTCTGAAGCTTTCTTT. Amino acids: CASTPNGGSEAFF.

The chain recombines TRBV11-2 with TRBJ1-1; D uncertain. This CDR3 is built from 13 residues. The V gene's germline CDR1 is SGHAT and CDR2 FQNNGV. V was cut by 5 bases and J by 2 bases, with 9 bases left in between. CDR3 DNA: TGTGCCAGCAGCCAAGGACTTAACACTGAAGCTTTCTTT. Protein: CASSQGLNTEAFF.

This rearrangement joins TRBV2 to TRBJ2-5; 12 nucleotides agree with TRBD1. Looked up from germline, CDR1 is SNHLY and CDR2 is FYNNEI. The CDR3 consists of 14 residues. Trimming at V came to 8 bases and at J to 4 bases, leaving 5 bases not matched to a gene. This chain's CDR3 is CASLGQGASETQYF. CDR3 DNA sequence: TGTGCCAGCCTGGGACAGGGGGCGTCAGAGACCCAGTACTTC.

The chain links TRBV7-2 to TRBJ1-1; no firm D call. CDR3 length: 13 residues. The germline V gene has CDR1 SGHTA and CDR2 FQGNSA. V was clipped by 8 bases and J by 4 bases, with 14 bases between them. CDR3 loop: CASCSDRGTEAFF. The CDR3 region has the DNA TGTGCCAGCTGCTCGGACCGAGGCACTGAAGCTTTCTTT.

The CDR3 DNA is TGTGCCAGCAGTTTAGGCAGGGGCCAGCCCCAGCATTTT. Its protein is CASSLGRGQPQHF. The rearrangement uses TRBV27 and TRBJ1-5; tentatively, D is TRBD1 (6 bases). The CDR3 length is 13 residues. V was shortened by 2 bases and J by 7 bases, with 9 bases between the two germline ends. Germline V gene lookup returns CDR1 MNHEY and CDR2 SMNVEV (reference sequence).

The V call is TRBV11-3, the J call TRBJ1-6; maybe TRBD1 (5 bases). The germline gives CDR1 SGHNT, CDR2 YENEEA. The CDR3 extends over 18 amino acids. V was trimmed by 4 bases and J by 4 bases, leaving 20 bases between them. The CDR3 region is CASSYGAPFRLYNSPLHF. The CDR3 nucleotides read TGTGCCAGCAGCTATGGGGCGCCTTTTCGATTATATAATTCACCCCTCCACTTT.

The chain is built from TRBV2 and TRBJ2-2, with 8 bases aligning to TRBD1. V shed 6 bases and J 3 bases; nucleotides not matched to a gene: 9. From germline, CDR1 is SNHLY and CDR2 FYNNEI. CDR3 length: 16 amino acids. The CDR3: CASRTGVIGDTGELFF. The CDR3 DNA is TGTGCCAGCAGGACAGGGGTGATTGGGGACACCGGGGAGCTGTTTTTT.